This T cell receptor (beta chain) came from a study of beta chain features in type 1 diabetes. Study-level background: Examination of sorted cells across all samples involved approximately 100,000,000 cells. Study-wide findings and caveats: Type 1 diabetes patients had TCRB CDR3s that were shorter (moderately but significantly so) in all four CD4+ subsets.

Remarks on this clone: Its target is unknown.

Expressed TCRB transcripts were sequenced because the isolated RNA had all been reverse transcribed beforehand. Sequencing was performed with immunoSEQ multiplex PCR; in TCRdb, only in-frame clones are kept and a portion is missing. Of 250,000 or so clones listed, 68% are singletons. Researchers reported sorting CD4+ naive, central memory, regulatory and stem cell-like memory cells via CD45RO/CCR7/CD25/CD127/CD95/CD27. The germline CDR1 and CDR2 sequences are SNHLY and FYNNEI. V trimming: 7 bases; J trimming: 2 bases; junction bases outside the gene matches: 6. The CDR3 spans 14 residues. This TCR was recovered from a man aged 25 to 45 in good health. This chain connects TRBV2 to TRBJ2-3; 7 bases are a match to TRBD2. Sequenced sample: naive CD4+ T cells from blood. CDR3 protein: CASIWGGNTDTQYF. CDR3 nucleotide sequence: TGTGCCAGCATCTGGGGGGGAAACACAGATACGCAGTATTTT.